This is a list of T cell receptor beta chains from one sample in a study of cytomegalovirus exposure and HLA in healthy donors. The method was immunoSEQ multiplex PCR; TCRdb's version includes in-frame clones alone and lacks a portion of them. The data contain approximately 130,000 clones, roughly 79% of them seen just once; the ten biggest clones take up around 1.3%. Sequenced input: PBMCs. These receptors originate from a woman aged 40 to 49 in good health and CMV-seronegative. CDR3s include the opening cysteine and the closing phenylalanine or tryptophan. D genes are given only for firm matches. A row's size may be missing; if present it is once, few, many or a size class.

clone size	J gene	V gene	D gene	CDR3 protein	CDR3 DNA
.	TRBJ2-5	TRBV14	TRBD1	CASSPGDRAQRETQYF	TGTGCCAGCAGCCCAGGTGACAGGGCCCAACGAGAGACCCAGTACTTC
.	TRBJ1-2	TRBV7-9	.	CASSLVQDYGYTF	TGTGCCAGCAGCTTAGTGCAGGACTATGGCTACACCTTC
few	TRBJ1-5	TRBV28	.	CASRASNQPQHF	TGTGCCTCCAGGGCGTCCAATCAGCCCCAGCATTTT
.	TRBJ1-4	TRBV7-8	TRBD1	CASSPYRGPGNEKLFF	TGTGCCAGCAGCCCATACAGGGGGCCCGGCAATGAAAAACTGTTTTTT
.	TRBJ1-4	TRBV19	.	CASSRRPNGREKLFF	TGTGCCAGTAGTAGGAGACCCAATGGTAGGGAAAAACTGTTTTTT
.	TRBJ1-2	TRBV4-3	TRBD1	CASRSQGARDYGYTF	TGCGCCAGCAGATCCCAGGGGGCTCGGGACTATGGCTACACCTTC
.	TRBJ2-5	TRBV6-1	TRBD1	CASRTTGEETQYF	TGTGCCAGCAGGACGACAGGGGAAGAGACCCAGTACTTC
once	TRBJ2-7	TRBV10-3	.	CAISPRGSSRGQSTYEQYF	TGTGCCATCAGTCCCCGGGGCTCAAGCCGAGGACAGTCGACCTACGAGCAGTACTTC
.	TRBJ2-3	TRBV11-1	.	CASSLLSGVSTDTQYF	TGTGCCAGCAGCTTACTATCGGGGGTGAGCACAGATACGCAGTATTTT
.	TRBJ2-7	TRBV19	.	CASSIINGQIKWVGEQYF	TGTGCCAGTAGTATAATCAACGGACAGATTAAATGGGTGGGGGAGCAGTACTTC
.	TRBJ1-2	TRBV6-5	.	CASRPGSEGYTF	TGTGCCAGCAGGCCAGGGTCGGAAGGCTACACCTTC
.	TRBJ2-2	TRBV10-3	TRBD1	CAISVGQRNTGELFF	TGTGCCATCAGTGTGGGACAGCGGAACACCGGGGAGCTGTTTTTT
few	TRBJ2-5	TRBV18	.	CASSPKGETQYF	TGTGCCAGCTCACCAAAGGGGGAGACCCAGTACTTC
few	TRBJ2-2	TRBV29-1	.	CSVETRLGMNTGELFF	TGCAGCGTTGAAACCCGCCTTGGCATGAACACCGGGGAGCTGTTTTTT
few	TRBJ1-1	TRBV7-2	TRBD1	CASSWTGMGMNTEAFF	TGTGCCAGCAGCTGGACAGGGATGGGGATGAACACTGAAGCTTTCTTT
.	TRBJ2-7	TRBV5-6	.	CASSLKSRLGSYEQYF	TGTGCCAGCAGCTTGAAGTCCCGCCTAGGTTCCTACGAGCAGTACTTC
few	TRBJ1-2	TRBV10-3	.	CAIMGQRGNGYTF	TGTGCCATCATGGGTCAGCGGGGAAATGGCTACACCTTC